The 15 T cell receptor beta chains below were found in one sample sequenced in a study of shared clonotypes between healthy human individuals. Generated by immunoSEQ multiplex PCR, the TCRdb table keeps only in-frame clones and is missing some. The table includes about 2.4 million clones, roughly 92% detected once. Sequenced: naive CD4+ T cells sorted from blood. Subset reported: CD45RA+ positively selected. The receptor set was obtained from a man aged 18 to 35 in good health.

The CDR3 reads CASSSPLNEQFF. Here the CDR3 DNA reads TGTGCCAGCAGCTCCCCCCTGAATGAGCAGTTCTTC. J is TRBJ2-1 and V is TRBV9; no clear D. Deletions cut 4 bases from V and 7 bases from J, with 9 bases between. The CDR3 extends over 12 amino acids. Germline CDR1 reads SGDLS; CDR2 reads YYNGEE.

The genes are TRBV4-3 and TRBJ1-2; a possible D gene is TRBD1 (5 bases). Trimming stripped 0 bases from V and 1 base from J, with 18 bases between. The CDR3 runs 18 residues. From germline, CDR1 is LGHNA and CDR2 YSLEER. Here the CDR3 reads CASSQDNPLFRDNYGYTF. CDR3 bases: TGCGCCAGCAGCCAAGATAACCCTCTCTTCAGGGATAACTATGGCTACACCTTC.

About this clone itself: This same CDR3 is encoded by further DNA sequences in the sample. The V and J genes are TRBV10-3 and TRBJ1-1, with 7 bases aligning to TRBD1. This CDR3 has 14 residues. Germline lookup yields CDR1 ENHRY and CDR2 SYGVKD. The V segment lost 3 bases and the J segment 5 bases; nucleotides outside the gene matches: 6. CDR3 coding DNA: TGTGCCATCAGTGATTCAGGGGGAGGAACTGAAGCTTTCTTT. This encodes CAISDSGGGTEAFF.

The rearrangement joins TRBV30 to TRBJ1-6, with a possible D match to TRBD1 (5 bases). Germline V gene sequence: CDR1 GTSNPN, CDR2 SVGIG (reference sequence). This CDR3 has 13 amino acids. V was pared by 4 bases and J by 9 bases, with 13 bases between. The CDR3 protein is CAWNNPRGSPLHF. In DNA, the CDR3 is TGTGCCTGGAACAACCCGAGGGGTTCACCCCTCCACTTT.

V is TRBV7-2 and J is TRBJ2-7, with D possibly TRBD1 on 6 matching bases. Germline V lookup: CDR1 SGHTA, CDR2 FQGNSA. Trimming stripped 4 bases from V and 0 bases from J, with 16 bases between. There are 16 residues in the CDR3. CDR3 DNA sequence: TGTGCCAGCAGCTCAGTAAGGGGGAAAAGCTCCTACGAGCAGTACTTC. Translating gives CASSSVRGKSSYEQYF.

With respect to this clone: The sample has other DNA sequences that encode this CDR3 too. V and J are TRBV19 and TRBJ2-3, with a weak D call TRBD2 (5 bases). The CDR3 covers 15 residues. CDR1 is LNHDA and CDR2 is SQIVND in the germline V gene (reference sequence). Trimming left V 1 base short and J 1 base short, with 9 bases between. The CDR3 DNA follows: TGTGCCAGTAGTATAGGGGCGGGTGGCACAGATACGCAGTATTTT. This sequence encodes CASSIGAGGTDTQYF.

The chain joins TRBV5-1 to TRBJ2-3; possibly TRBD1 or TRBD2 for D (6 bases each). The CDR3 consists of 16 residues. The germline V gene has CDR1 SGHRS and CDR2 YFSETQ. Between the trimmed V and J ends, which lost 1 base and 4 bases, there was a span of 16 bases. CDR3 bases: TGCGCCAGCAGCTTGTCGGGGGCAGTCGGCCCAGATACGCAGTATTTT. It specifies CASSLSGAVGPDTQYF.

As DNA, the CDR3 is TGTGCCAGCAGCCCTTCCCGCACAGATACGCAGTATTTT. It yields the protein CASSPSRTDTQYF. The chain recombines TRBV5-4 with TRBJ2-3; unclear D gene. CDR1 is SGHNT, CDR2 YYREEE, per germline (reference sequence). Trimming cost V 4 bases and J 1 base, with 7 bases left between them. The CDR3 is 13 residues long.

The V gene is TRBV7-8, the J gene TRBJ1-6, with D possibly matching TRBD1 (5 bases). V was cut by 0 bases and J by 7 bases, with 10 bases left in between. CDR3 size: 15 residues. The germline CDR1 and CDR2 sequences are SGHVS and FQNEAQ. For the CDR3, the DNA is TGTGCCAGCAGCTTAGCCGGGACGCCGAATTCACCCCTCCACTTT. The encoded protein is CASSLAGTPNSPLHF. The whole variable domain, remainder taken from reference TRBV7-8 and TRBJ1-6, is GAGVSQSPRYKVAKRGQDVALRCDPISGHVSLFWYQQALGQGPEFLTYFQNEAQLDKSGLPSDRFFAERPEGSVSTLKIQRTQQEDSAVYLCASSLAGTPNSPLHFGNGTRLTVT.

In this sample, this clone turned up a few times. In nucleotides, the CDR3 is TGTGCCTTCCCTGGGAACATTCAGTACTTC. It yields the protein CAFPGNIQYF. This chain links TRBV10-3 with TRBJ2-4, with D hard to call. Germline values: CDR1 ENHRY, CDR2 SYGVKD. The V end lost 11 bases, the J end lost 7 bases, and 9 bases lay between the germline ends. This CDR3 spans 10 amino acids.

The chain is built from TRBV19 and TRBJ1-5, with D unclear. Germline CDR1 is LNHDA and CDR2 is SQIVND (reference sequence). CDR3 length: 17 amino acids. Trimming stripped 4 bases from V and 0 bases from J, with 16 bases between. The CDR3 nucleotides read TGTGCCAGTAGTACAGGTTTTTACCTTTATAGCAATCAGCCCCAGCATTTT. It translates to CASSTGFYLYSNQPQHF.

The CDR3 sequence is CASSSGLAGVGQETQYF. The CDR3 DNA reads TGCGCCAGCAGCTCCGGACTAGCGGGGGTGGGGCAAGAGACCCAGTACTTC. V is TRBV5-1 and J is TRBJ2-5, with TRBD2 matching 13 bases. After removal of 3 bases from V and 2 bases from J, the junction contained 7 bases not matched to a gene. The CDR3 spans 17 residues. Germline CDR1 reads SGHRS; CDR2 reads YFSETQ.

CDR3 sequence reads: CASSLVRGGELFF. The DNA for the CDR3 is TGTGCCAGCAGCTTGGTACGGGGCGGGGAGCTGTTTTTT. The chain joins TRBV5-6 to TRBJ2-2, with D perhaps TRBD2 (5 bases). The CDR3 is made up of 13 amino acids. CDR1 and CDR2 from the germline V gene are SGHDT and YYEEEE. With 0 bases removed from V and 7 bases from J, the gap between germline ends came to 7 bases.

This clone was seen a handful of times. The chain has TRBV6-1 and TRBJ2-7, with D unresolved. Germline V CDR1 and CDR2: MNHNS, SASEGT. V lost 0 bases and J lost 3, with 12 bases in between. The CDR3 is made up of 15 amino acids. Here the CDR3 DNA reads TGTGCCAGCAGTGAAGCAACGGTCGGAGACTACGAGCAGTACTTC. Its protein product is CASSEATVGDYEQYF.

This chain connects TRBV6-6 to TRBJ2-3; D ambiguous. Germline V gene sequence: CDR1 MNHNY, CDR2 SVGAGI (reference sequence). This CDR3 has 13 residues. Trimming removed 4 bases at V and 4 bases at J, with 9 bases between. The CDR3 here is CASSWRWADTQYF. In nucleotides, the CDR3 is TGTGCCAGCAGTTGGCGTTGGGCAGATACGCAGTATTTT.